Presented here are 30 T cell receptor beta chains from one specimen sequenced in a study of cytomegalovirus exposure and HLA in healthy donors. The method was immunoSEQ multiplex PCR; TCRdb's version includes in-frame clones alone and lacks a portion of them. This sample has some 170,000 clones; roughly nine tenths occur once, and the top ten carry about 9.4%. What was sequenced was PBMCs. The receptors originated from a woman between 18 and 29 years old in good health and CMV-seropositive.

In DNA, the CDR3 is TGCGCCAGCAGCCAAGATACCCCCCCCGCGTTGGACAATGAGCAGTTCTTC. Its translation: CASSQDTPPALDNEQFF. The V gene is TRBV4-3, the J gene TRBJ2-1; D remains unclear. The length of the CDR3 is 17 residues. Germline CDR1 is LGHNA and CDR2 is YSLEER. V was pared by 0 bases and J by 5 bases, with 17 bases between.

The rearrangement links TRBV6-5 to TRBJ2-4; maybe TRBD2 (5 bases). V was trimmed by 5 bases and J by 8 bases, leaving 10 bases between them. CDR3 length: 12 residues. CDR1 and CDR2 (germline): MNHEY, SVGAGI. This chain's CDR3 is CASSTTGDIQYF. DNA of the CDR3: TGTGCCAGCAGTACTACCGGGGACATTCAGTACTTC.

This chain connects TRBV21-1 to TRBJ2-3; the D segment call TRBD2 is taken from the table without a DNA check. TRBV21-1 is described as a pseudogene. The CDR3 totals 16 residues. The CDR3 coding sequence is TGTGCCAGCAGCCCTAAGACTAGACCTAACACAGATACGCAGTATTTT. It codes for CASSPKTRPNTDTQYF.

V gene TRBV19 combines with J gene TRBJ2-3, with 8 bases fitting TRBD2. CDR1 is LNHDA, CDR2 SQIVND, per germline (reference sequence). The CDR3 has 13 residues. V was pared by 9 bases and J by 0 bases, with 2 bases of the junction left unmatched. The CDR3 loop is CASKRGSTDTQYF. Here the CDR3 DNA reads TGTGCCAGCAAGCGGGGGAGCACAGATACGCAGTATTTT.

The chain recombines TRBV7-6 with TRBJ2-5; no clear D. V dropped 2 bases and J dropped 1 base, with 11 bases sitting between them. Germline V lookup: CDR1 SGHVS, CDR2 FNYEAQ. This CDR3 has 15 residues. CDR3 sequence: CASSLYSLTQETQYF. The CDR3 coding sequence is TGTGCCAGCAGCTTATACAGCCTGACCCAAGAGACCCAGTACTTC.

The chain has TRBV9 and TRBJ2-1; 10 bases map to TRBD1. The junction had 3 bases not matched to a gene; V was cut back by 4 bases and J by 8 bases. The CDR3 has 13 amino acids. Germline loops: CDR1 SGDLS, CDR2 YYNGEE. The CDR3 protein is CASSPTGGDEQFF. For the CDR3, the DNA is TGTGCCAGCAGCCCGACAGGGGGCGATGAGCAGTTCTTC.

The J gene is TRBJ2-5, the V gene TRBV19; 14 nucleotides agree with TRBD2. Unmatched junction bases numbered 9, after V lost 9 bases and J lost 6 bases. CDR1 is LNHDA and CDR2 is SQIVND in the germline V gene (reference sequence). This CDR3 has 15 residues. Here the CDR3 DNA reads TGTGCCAGGGAAACGGGACTAGCGGGAGTAAAGACCCAGTACTTC. This gives the protein CARETGLAGVKTQYF.

The rearrangement joins TRBV30 to TRBJ2-5, with a weak D call TRBD2 (7 bases). Trimming removed 3 bases from V and 5 bases from J, with 25 bases in between. The CDR3 spans 17 residues. CDR1 GTSNPN and CDR2 SVGIG come from the germline V gene (reference sequence). CDR3 in DNA: TGTGCCTGGAGCCTCGCCCGACTTGGGGGGGCGGCTGAGACCCAGTACTTC. It translates to CAWSLARLGGAAETQYF. Based on the CDR3 plus reference TRBV30 and TRBJ2-5, the full variable domain is SQTIHQWPATLVQPVGSPLSLECTVEGTSNPNLYWYRQAAGRGLQLLFYSVGIGQISSEVPQNLSASRPQDRQFILSSKKLLLSDSGFYLCAWSLARLGGAAETQYFGPGTRLLVL.

The CDR3: CASNQGGSQGSGQYF. CDR3 bases: TGTGCCAGCAATCAGGGTGGGTCTCAAGGATCGGGGCAGTACTTC. The rearrangement uses TRBV28 and TRBJ2-7; TRBD1 might be the D (5 bases). Trimming stripped 7 bases from V and 9 bases from J, with 25 bases between. The CDR3 extends over 15 amino acids. Germline loops: CDR1 MDHEN, CDR2 SYDVKM.

V usage is TRBV9 and J usage is TRBJ2-3, with D perhaps matching TRBD2 (6 bases). This CDR3 spans 13 amino acids. V lost 1 base to trimming and J lost 4 bases, with 7 bases between them. In germline, CDR1 is SGDLS, CDR2 YYNGEE. The CDR3 DNA reads TGTGCCAGCAGCGTACGGGAGTCAGATACGCAGTATTTT. It yields the protein CASSVRESDTQYF.

The genes are TRBV30 and TRBJ2-4; 9 bases agree with TRBD2. The CDR3 has 14 amino acids. In germline, CDR1 is GTSNPN, CDR2 SVGIG (reference sequence). The trim removed 2 bases at V and 6 bases at J, leaving 5 bases unmatched. CDR3 residues: CAWSLRLAVNIQYF. Written as DNA, the CDR3 is TGTGCCTGGAGTCTGAGACTAGCGGTAAACATTCAGTACTTC.

This chain links TRBV27 with TRBJ1-2, with TRBD1 as a possible D gene (5 bases). CDR1 and CDR2 (germline): MNHEY, SMNVEV (reference sequence). This CDR3 contains 14 residues. Trimming pared 3 bases from V and 4 bases from J, leaving 12 bases between. This CDR3 is CASSFLGGGYGYTF. As DNA, the CDR3 is TGTGCCAGCAGTTTTTTGGGGGGAGGCTATGGCTACACCTTC.

The chain recombines TRBV4-1 with TRBJ2-1; 8 bases match TRBD2. Germline values: CDR1 MGHRA, CDR2 YSYEKL. CDR3 size: 13 residues. V shed 3 bases, J shed 16 bases, and the junction held 11 bases outside the gene matches. In nucleotides, the CDR3 is TGCGCCAGCAGCCAGCTCACCCTAGCGGGCCCATTCTTC. It codes for CASSQLTLAGPFF.

The chain recombines TRBV11-2 with TRBJ1-4; no reliable D call. The germline V and J ends were trimmed by 4 bases and 7 bases, with 13 bases remaining between them. Germline V gene sequence: CDR1 SGHAT, CDR2 FQNNGV. The CDR3 is 14 residues long. CDR3 protein: CASSWEGLGEKLFF. The DNA for the CDR3 is TGTGCCAGCAGCTGGGAGGGTTTAGGTGAAAAACTGTTTTTT. The full variable domain, with the rest looked up from reference TRBV11-2 and TRBJ1-4, is EAGVAQSPRYKIIEKRQSVAFWCNPISGHATLYWYQQILGQGPKLLIQFQNNGVVDDSQLPKDRFSAERLKGVDSTLKIQPAKLEDSAVYLCASSWEGLGEKLFFGSGTQLSVL.

This chain links TRBV20-1 with TRBJ1-2; 7 bases match TRBD1. Trimming at V came to 6 bases and at J to 5 bases, leaving 3 bases not matched to a gene. The length of the CDR3 is 11 residues. Germline V gives CDR1 DFQATT, CDR2 SNEGSKA (reference sequence). The CDR3 spells CSAHRGYGYTF. The CDR3 DNA reads TGCAGTGCGCACAGGGGTTATGGCTACACCTTC.

V gene TRBV5-1 combines with J gene TRBJ1-1; maybe TRBD1 (5 bases). Germline lookup yields CDR1 SGHRS and CDR2 YFSETQ. This CDR3 spans 14 amino acids. Deletions cut 2 bases from V and 6 bases from J, with 14 bases between. DNA of the CDR3: TGCGCCAGCAGCTTAGACAGAGGTGGGGCTGAAGCTTTCTTT. As protein: CASSLDRGGAEAFF.

This rearrangement joins TRBV28 to TRBJ2-7; possible D gene TRBD1, 5 bases. Per germline, CDR1 MDHEN and CDR2 SYDVKM. The CDR3 totals 16 residues. V dropped 1 base and J dropped 3 bases, with 16 bases sitting between them. The CDR3 nucleotides are TGTGCCAGCAGTTTATTGACTGCGGTACAGGACTACGAGCAGTACTTC. This gives the protein CASSLLTAVQDYEQYF.

The chain recombines TRBV4-3 with TRBJ2-1, with a tentative D call TRBD2 (6 bases). The CDR3 totals 16 residues. The germline gives CDR1 LGHNA, CDR2 YSLEER. Trimming pared 0 bases from V and 4 bases from J, leaving 13 bases between. This CDR3 reads CASSQDFSGFYNEQFF. CDR3 in DNA: TGCGCCAGCAGCCAAGATTTCAGCGGGTTTTACAATGAGCAGTTCTTC.

V gene TRBV13 combines with J gene TRBJ1-4; the D gene is possibly TRBD1 (5 bases). V was shortened by 5 bases and J by 11 bases, with 30 bases between the two germline ends. Germline V gives CDR1 PRHDT, CDR2 FYEKMQ (reference sequence). This CDR3 is 18 amino acids long. The CDR3 DNA reads TGTGCCAGCAGCCATAGGCCAAAGTCTTCGGGGGAACTCGACAAACTGTTTTTT. Translated: CASSHRPKSSGELDKLFF. Full variable domain (outside the CDR3, taken from reference TRBV13 and TRBJ1-4): AAGVIQSPRHLIKEKRETATLKCYPIPRHDTVYWYQQGPGQDPQFLISFYEKMQSDKGSIPDRFSAQQFSDYHSELNMSSLELGDSALYFCASSHRPKSSGELDKLFFGSGTQLSVL.

V is TRBV11-3 and J is TRBJ2-1, with no clear D. Per germline, CDR1 SGHNT and CDR2 YENEEA. Trimming left V 2 bases short and J 4 bases short, with 9 bases between. There are 14 residues in the CDR3. Here the CDR3 DNA reads TGTGCCAGCAGCTTACTGACTCAATACAATGAGCAGTTCTTC. Translating it yields CASSLLTQYNEQFF. Complete variable domain (other parts from reference TRBV11-3 and TRBJ2-1): EAGVVQSPRYKIIEKKQPVAFWCNPISGHNTLYWYLQNLGQGPELLIRYENEEAVDDSQLPKDRFSAERLKGVDSTLKIQPAELGDSAVYLCASSLLTQYNEQFFGPGTRLTVL.

The CDR3 region is CASSKAMGTNEQFF. In DNA form, the CDR3 reads TGTGCCAGCAGCAAGGCAATGGGCACCAATGAGCAGTTCTTC. The chain employs TRBV21-1 and TRBJ2-1; TRBD1, as called in the table, went unchecked against the DNA. TRBV21-1 represents a pseudogene. The CDR3 consists of 14 residues.

This chain links TRBV27 with TRBJ2-7; 7 bases are a match to TRBD1. Germline CDR1 MNHEY, CDR2 SMNVEV (reference sequence). The V segment lost 5 bases and the J segment 2 bases; nucleotides outside the gene matches: 3. The CDR3 is 13 amino acids. Here the CDR3 reads CASSQGGAYEQYF. CDR3 coding DNA: TGTGCCAGCAGTCAAGGGGGCGCCTACGAGCAGTACTTC.

CDR3 residues: CASSYSGQPNTEAFF. The DNA of the CDR3 is TGTGCCAGCAGCTACTCGGGACAGCCGAACACTGAAGCTTTCTTT. The V gene is TRBV11-2, the J gene TRBJ1-1; 7 bases are a match to TRBD1. There are 15 residues in the CDR3. Germline CDR1 reads SGHAT; CDR2 reads FQNNGV. Germline trimming cut 4 bases from V and 1 base from J; bases unmatched to any gene: 6.

A single count supports this clone. This chain links TRBV11-3 with TRBJ2-7; 11 nucleotides align to TRBD1. The J segment lost 6 bases and the V segment lost 4 bases, leaving 2 bases of the junction unmatched. Germline V gene lookup returns CDR1 SGHNT and CDR2 YENEEA. The CDR3 has 13 residues. This CDR3 is CASSSGQGGEQYF. The CDR3 coding sequence is TGTGCCAGCAGCTCGGGACAGGGGGGCGAGCAGTACTTC. Full variable domain (rest looked up from reference TRBV11-3 and TRBJ2-7): EAGVVQSPRYKIIEKKQPVAFWCNPISGHNTLYWYLQNLGQGPELLIRYENEEAVDDSQLPKDRFSAERLKGVDSTLKIQPAELGDSAVYLCASSSGQGGEQYFGPGTRLTVT.

V usage is TRBV27 and J usage is TRBJ2-7; D gene ambiguous. The germline V gene encodes CDR1 MNHEY and CDR2 SMNVEV (reference sequence). V lost 4 bases, J lost 3 bases, and 10 bases lay in between. CDR3 length: 13 residues. Here the CDR3 reads CASSSEMNYEQYF. CDR3 DNA: TGTGCCAGCAGTTCCGAGATGAACTACGAGCAGTACTTC.

The chain employs TRBV6-5 and TRBJ1-1, with D possibly being TRBD1 (6 bases). CDR1 and CDR2 from the germline V gene are MNHEY and SVGAGI. Trimming removed 4 bases from V and 3 bases from J, with 12 bases in between. The CDR3 covers 14 residues. The CDR3: CASSSSQGYTEAFF. The CDR3 nucleotides are TGTGCCAGCAGTTCCTCACAGGGATACACTGAAGCTTTCTTT.

This clone appeared a single time. The V and J genes are TRBV6-5 and TRBJ1-1; unclear D gene. This CDR3 is 15 amino acids long. V gave up 4 bases and J gave up 1 base, with 13 bases separating them. Germline V gene lookup returns CDR1 MNHEY and CDR2 SVGAGI. CDR3 residues: CASSSFNNRNTEAFF. Here the CDR3 DNA reads TGTGCCAGCAGTTCCTTTAATAACAGGAACACTGAAGCTTTCTTT.

The V and J genes are TRBV30 and TRBJ1-2, with D possibly being TRBD1 (6 bases). The V gene lost 6 bases and the J gene lost 7 bases, with 30 bases spanning the gap. Germline lookup yields CDR1 GTSNPN and CDR2 SVGIG (reference sequence). This CDR3 region has 17 residues. The CDR3 DNA follows: TGTGCCTGTCCACCCGGGACAAATAATCCTCTTGGAGGTGGCTACACCTTC. Its translation: CACPPGTNNPLGGGYTF.

The chain recombines TRBV28 with TRBJ1-3; maybe TRBD1 (5 bases). Trimming pared 5 bases from V and 1 base from J, leaving 15 bases between. The CDR3 has 16 amino acids. Per the germline V gene, CDR1 is MDHEN and CDR2 is SYDVKM. CDR3: CASSPGIPGSGNTIYF. DNA of the CDR3: TGTGCCAGCAGTCCCGGTATCCCAGGGTCTGGAAACACCATATATTTT.

The chain couples TRBV6-5 to TRBJ1-2; possible D gene TRBD1, 5 bases. This CDR3 contains 15 residues. Per germline, CDR1 MNHEY and CDR2 SVGAGI. The V and J ends lost 0 bases and 8 bases respectively, with 16 bases between them. This CDR3 is CASSYSRQPVDGYTF. The CDR3 region has the DNA TGTGCCAGCAGTTACTCCCGACAGCCCGTCGACGGCTACACCTTC.